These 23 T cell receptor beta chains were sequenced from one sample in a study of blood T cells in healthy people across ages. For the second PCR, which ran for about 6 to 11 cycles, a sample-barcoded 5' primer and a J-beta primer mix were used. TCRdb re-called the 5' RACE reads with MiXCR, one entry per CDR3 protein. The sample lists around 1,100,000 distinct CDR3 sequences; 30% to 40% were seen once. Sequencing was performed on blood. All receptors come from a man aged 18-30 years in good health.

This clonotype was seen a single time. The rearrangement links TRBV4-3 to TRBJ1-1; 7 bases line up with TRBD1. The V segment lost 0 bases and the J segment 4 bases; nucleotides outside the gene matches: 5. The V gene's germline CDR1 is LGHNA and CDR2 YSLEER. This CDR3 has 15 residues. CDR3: CASSQDDSGGTEAFF. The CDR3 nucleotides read TGCGCCAGCAGCCAAGACGATTCAGGGGGCACTGAAGCTTTCTTT.

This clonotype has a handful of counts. CDR3 nucleotides: TGTGCCACCAGTGATCCGACAGGGACCTCCTACAATGAGCAGTTCTTC. Its protein is CATSDPTGTSYNEQFF. The V call is TRBV24-1, the J call TRBJ2-1; 7 bases line up with TRBD1. Germline V gene data show CDR1 as KGHDR and CDR2 as SFDVKD. The CDR3 sequence is 16 residues long. Germline trimming cut 3 bases from V and 0 bases from J; bases unmatched to any gene: 4.

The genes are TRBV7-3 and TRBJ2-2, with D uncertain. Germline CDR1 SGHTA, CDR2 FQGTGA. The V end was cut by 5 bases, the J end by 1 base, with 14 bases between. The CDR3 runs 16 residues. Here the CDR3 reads CASSLSGSQNTGELFF. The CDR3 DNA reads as TGTGCCAGCAGCCTGTCGGGTTCCCAGAACACCGGGGAGCTGTTTTTT.

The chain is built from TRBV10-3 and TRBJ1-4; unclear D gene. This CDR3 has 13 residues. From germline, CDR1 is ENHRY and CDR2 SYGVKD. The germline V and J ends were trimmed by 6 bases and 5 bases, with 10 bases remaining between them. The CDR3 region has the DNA TGTGCCATCAGCCTCGGGGAGAATGAAAAACTGTTTTTT. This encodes CAISLGENEKLFF.

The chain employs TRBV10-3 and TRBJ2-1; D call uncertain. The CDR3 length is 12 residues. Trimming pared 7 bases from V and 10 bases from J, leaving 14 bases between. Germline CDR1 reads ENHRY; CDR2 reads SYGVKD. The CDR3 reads CAINTLWGEQFF. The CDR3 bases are TGTGCCATCAATACTCTGTGGGGAGAGCAGTTCTTC.

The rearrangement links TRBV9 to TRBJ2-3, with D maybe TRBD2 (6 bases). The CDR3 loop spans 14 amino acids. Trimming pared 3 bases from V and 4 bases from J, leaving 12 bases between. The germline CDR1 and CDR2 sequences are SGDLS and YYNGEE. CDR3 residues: CASSGLAEADTQYF. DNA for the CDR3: TGTGCCAGCAGCGGATTAGCGGAAGCAGATACGCAGTATTTT.

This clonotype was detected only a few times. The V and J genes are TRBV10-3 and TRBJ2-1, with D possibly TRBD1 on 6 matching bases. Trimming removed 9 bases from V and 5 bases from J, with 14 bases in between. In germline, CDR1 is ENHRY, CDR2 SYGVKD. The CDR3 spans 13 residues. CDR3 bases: TGTGCCATTGGGGGCCTCCCGGACAATGAGCAGTTCTTC. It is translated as CAIGGLPDNEQFF.

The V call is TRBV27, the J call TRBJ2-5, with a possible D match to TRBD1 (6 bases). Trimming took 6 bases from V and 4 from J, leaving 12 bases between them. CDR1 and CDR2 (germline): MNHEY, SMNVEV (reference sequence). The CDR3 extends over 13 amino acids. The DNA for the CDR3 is TGTGCCAGCAGATTACAGGGAACAGAGACCCAGTACTTC. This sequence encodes CASRLQGTETQYF.

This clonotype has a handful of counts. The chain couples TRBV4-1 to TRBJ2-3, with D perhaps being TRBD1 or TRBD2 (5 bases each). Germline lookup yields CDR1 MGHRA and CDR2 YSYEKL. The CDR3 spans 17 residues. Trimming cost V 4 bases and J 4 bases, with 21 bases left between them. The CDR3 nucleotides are TGCGCCAGCAGCCCCCAAATGTTGAGGGGTATTTCAGATACGCAGTATTTT. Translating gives CASSPQMLRGISDTQYF.

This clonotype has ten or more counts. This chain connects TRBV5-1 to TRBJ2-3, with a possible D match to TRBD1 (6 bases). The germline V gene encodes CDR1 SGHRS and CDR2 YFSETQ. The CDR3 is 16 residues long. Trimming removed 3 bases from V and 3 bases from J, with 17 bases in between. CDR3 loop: CASSSVGGSGTDTQYF. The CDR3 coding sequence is TGCGCCAGCAGCTCCGTTGGGGGCTCCGGGACAGATACGCAGTATTTT.

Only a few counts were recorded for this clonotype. CDR3 nucleotides: TGTGCCAGCAGTTTCTCTCGATTTGACCGGGTTGGTGGCTACACCTTC. It translates to CASSFSRFDRVGGYTF. The V and J genes are TRBV27 and TRBJ1-2, with no clear D. Trimming shortened V by 3 bases and J by 7 bases, and 21 bases separated the two germline ends. Germline loops: CDR1 MNHEY, CDR2 SMNVEV (reference sequence). The CDR3 covers 16 residues.

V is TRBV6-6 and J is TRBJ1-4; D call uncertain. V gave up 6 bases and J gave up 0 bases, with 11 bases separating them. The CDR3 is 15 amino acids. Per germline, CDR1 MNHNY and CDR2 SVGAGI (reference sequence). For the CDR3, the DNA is TGTGCCAGCAGCCCCGAACCCTCAACTAATGAAAAACTGTTTTTT. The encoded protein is CASSPEPSTNEKLFF.

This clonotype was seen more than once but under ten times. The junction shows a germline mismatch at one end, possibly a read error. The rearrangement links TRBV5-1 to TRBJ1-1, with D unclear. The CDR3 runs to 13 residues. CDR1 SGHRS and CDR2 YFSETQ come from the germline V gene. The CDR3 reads CASSREVLTEPFF. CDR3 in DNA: TGCGCCAGCAGCCGAGAGGTTCTCACTGAACCTTTCTTT.

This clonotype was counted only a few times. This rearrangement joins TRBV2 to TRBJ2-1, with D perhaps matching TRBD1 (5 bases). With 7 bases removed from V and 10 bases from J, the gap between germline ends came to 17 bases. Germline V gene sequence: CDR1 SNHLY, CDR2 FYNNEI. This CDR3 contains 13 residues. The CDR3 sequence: CASMSDKELEQFF. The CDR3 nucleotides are TGTGCCAGCATGTCGGACAAGGAATTGGAGCAGTTCTTC.

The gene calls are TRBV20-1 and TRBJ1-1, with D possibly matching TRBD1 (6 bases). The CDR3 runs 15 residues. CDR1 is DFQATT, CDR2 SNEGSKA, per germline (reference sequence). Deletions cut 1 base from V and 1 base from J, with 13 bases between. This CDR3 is CSARASGEGNTEAFF. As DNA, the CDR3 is TGCAGTGCTAGAGCTTCAGGGGAGGGGAACACTGAAGCTTTCTTT.

DNA for the CDR3: TGCAGTGCAATCCGGACAGGGGGCGGTAACACTGAAGCTTTCTTT. This codes for CSAIRTGGGNTEAFF. The V gene is TRBV20-1, the J gene TRBJ1-1; the match to TRBD1 covers 11 bases. V was pared by 6 bases and J by 2 bases, with 8 bases of the junction left unmatched. Looked up from germline, CDR1 is DFQATT and CDR2 is SNEGSKA (reference sequence). The CDR3 extends over 15 amino acids.

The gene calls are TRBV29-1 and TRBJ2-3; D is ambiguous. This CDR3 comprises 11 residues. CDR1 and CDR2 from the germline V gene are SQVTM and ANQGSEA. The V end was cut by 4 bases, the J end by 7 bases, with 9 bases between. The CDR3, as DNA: TGCAGCGTTGGGGCCGGCCATACGCAGTATTTT. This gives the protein CSVGAGHTQYF.

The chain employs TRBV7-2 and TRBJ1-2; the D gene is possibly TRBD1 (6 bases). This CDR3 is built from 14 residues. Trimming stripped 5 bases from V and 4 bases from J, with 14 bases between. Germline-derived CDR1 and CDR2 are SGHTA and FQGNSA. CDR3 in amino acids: CASSPVWGAYGYTF. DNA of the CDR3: TGTGCCAGCAGCCCCGTTTGGGGGGCCTATGGCTACACCTTC. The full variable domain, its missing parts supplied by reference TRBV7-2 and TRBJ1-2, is GAGVSQSPSNKVTEKGKDVELRCDPISGHTALYWYRQSLGQGLEFLIYFQGNSAPDKSGLPSDRFSAERTGGSVSTLTIQRTQQEDSAVYLCASSPVWGAYGYTFGSGTRLTVV.

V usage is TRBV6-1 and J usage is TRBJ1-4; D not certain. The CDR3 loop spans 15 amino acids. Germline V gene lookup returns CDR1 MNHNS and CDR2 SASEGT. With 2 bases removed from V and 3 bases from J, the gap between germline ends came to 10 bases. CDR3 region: CASSEWPGPNEKLFF. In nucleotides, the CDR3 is TGTGCCAGCAGTGAATGGCCCGGACCTAATGAAAAACTGTTTTTT.

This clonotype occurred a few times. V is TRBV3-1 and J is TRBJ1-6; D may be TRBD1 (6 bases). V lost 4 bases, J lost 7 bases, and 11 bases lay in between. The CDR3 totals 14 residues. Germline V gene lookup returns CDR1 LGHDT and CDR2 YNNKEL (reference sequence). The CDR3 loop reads CASSLKGDNSPLHF. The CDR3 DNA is TGTGCCAGCAGCCTTAAGGGGGACAATTCACCCCTCCACTTT.

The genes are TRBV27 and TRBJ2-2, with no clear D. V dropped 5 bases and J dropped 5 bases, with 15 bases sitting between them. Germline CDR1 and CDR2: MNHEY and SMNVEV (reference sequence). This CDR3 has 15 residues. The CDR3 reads CASSILRPETGELFF. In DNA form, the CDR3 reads TGTGCCAGCAGTATTCTCCGCCCTGAAACCGGGGAGCTGTTTTTT.

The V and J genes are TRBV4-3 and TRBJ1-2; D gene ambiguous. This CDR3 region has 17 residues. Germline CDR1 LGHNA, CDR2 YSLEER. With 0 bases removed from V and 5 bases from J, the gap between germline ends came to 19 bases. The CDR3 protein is CASSQEFSALSPYGYTF. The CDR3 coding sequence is TGCGCCAGCAGCCAAGAATTTTCGGCCTTATCCCCGTATGGCTACACCTTC.

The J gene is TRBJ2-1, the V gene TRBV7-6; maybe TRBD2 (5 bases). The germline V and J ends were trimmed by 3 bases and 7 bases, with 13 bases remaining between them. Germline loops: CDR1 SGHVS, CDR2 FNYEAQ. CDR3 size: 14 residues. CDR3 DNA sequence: TGTGCCAGCAGCTTTCAAGCTCGGGGAAATGAGCAGTTCTTC. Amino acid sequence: CASSFQARGNEQFF.